These 6 T cell receptor beta chains were all obtained from the same sample, sequenced in a study of OX40 agonist ivuxolimab in advanced cancers. This table comes from immunoSEQ multiplex PCR, and its TCRdb copy is limited to in-frame clones, with some not included. The profile covers roughly 80,000 clones, with approximately 85% appearing a single time and around 0.7% taken by the ten largest. Sequenced here: CD4+ or CD8+ T cells sorted from blood, sampled in a trial of the OX40 agonist ivuxolimab. The origin of the receptors is an adult with an advanced solid tumor such as melanoma, head and neck, liver or kidney cancer.

The chain is built from TRBV6-5 and TRBJ2-3, with D possibly TRBD2 on 6 matching bases. Per germline, CDR1 MNHEY and CDR2 SVGAGI. Trimming removed 9 bases from V and 0 bases from J, with 16 bases in between. This CDR3 spans 15 amino acids. CDR3 protein: CASSRGSSSTDTQYF. The CDR3 bases are TGTGCCAGTTCCCGGGGGTCGAGTAGCACAGATACGCAGTATTTT.

The CDR3 bases are TGTGCCAGCGCTGGACACGGCGTTAAACAGTTCTTC. Translated, it gives CASAGHGVKQFF. V is TRBV6-1 and J is TRBJ2-1, with a tentative D call TRBD1 (5 bases). This CDR3 is built from 12 residues. The V gene lost 8 bases and the J gene lost 13 bases, with 18 bases spanning the gap. The germline CDR1 and CDR2 sequences are MNHNS and SASEGT.

V is TRBV7-2 and J is TRBJ2-5; D unclear. There are 13 residues in the CDR3. V was pared by 5 bases and J by 0 bases, with 7 bases between. In germline, CDR1 is SGHTA, CDR2 FQGNSA. The CDR3 protein is CASSQGYQETQYF. In DNA, the CDR3 is TGTGCCAGCAGCCAAGGTTACCAAGAGACCCAGTACTTC.

Only a few counts were recorded for this clone. The genes are TRBV7-8 and TRBJ2-3; a possible D gene is TRBD2 (6 bases). The CDR3 contains 15 residues. Germline V CDR1 and CDR2: SGHVS, FQNEAQ. V lost 1 base and J 4 bases, leaving 12 bases between the germline ends. CDR3 loop: CASSLGASGADTQYF. The DNA of the CDR3 is TGTGCCAGCAGCTTAGGGGCATCGGGGGCAGATACGCAGTATTTT.

V and J are TRBV18 and TRBJ1-1, with D maybe TRBD1 (5 bases). CDR3 length: 15 amino acids. V lost 0 bases to trimming and J lost 8 bases, with 16 bases between them. Germline V CDR1 and CDR2: KGHSH, LQKENI. CDR3 residues: CASSPPMRDGVEAFF. DNA for the CDR3: TGTGCCAGCTCACCACCAATGAGGGACGGGGTGGAAGCTTTCTTT.

There are a few counts of this clone. The gene calls are TRBV7-2 and TRBJ1-2; D gene ambiguous. The V gene's germline CDR1 is SGHTA and CDR2 FQGNSA. V gave up 5 bases and J gave up 0 bases, with 13 bases separating them. This CDR3 is built from 15 residues. CDR3 in amino acids: CASSPAGLSNYGYTF. The CDR3 region has the DNA TGTGCCAGCAGCCCCGCTGGGCTTTCTAACTATGGCTACACCTTC. Looking up the rest from reference TRBV7-2 and TRBJ1-2 gives the full variable domain: GAGVSQSPSNKVTEKGKDVELRCDPISGHTALYWYRQSLGQGLEFLIYFQGNSAPDKSGLPSDRFSAERTGGSVSTLTIQRTQQEDSAVYLCASSPAGLSNYGYTFGSGTRLTVV.